This T cell receptor (beta chain) came from a study of blood T cell repertoires in COVID-19. Looking at the study overall: From the United States, Italy and Spain came samples of acute and convalescent COVID-19. The analysed material was cDNA or gDNA that came from T cells, B-cell-depleted T cells, or PBMCs.

Source study methods: Nucleated cell number was recorded as an estimate derived from reference gene primer amplification. Profiled with immunoSEQ multiplex PCR; TCRdb holds only in-frame clones, not every one. For V, J and clone size, that table is used; D and trimming come from the DNA. The sample shows about 110,000 clones, 80% to 90% of them seen only once. CDR3 size: 18 residues. V lost 1 base and J lost 0; bases outside the gene matches: 6. Germline V gene lookup returns CDR1 KGHSH and CDR2 LQKENI. Material for sequencing was peripheral blood. The sequence was obtained from a human donor in a cohort sampled during active COVID-19. J is TRBJ2-2 and V is TRBV18; 9 positions agree with TRBD2. Here the CDR3 DNA reads TGTGCCAGCTCACCACGTGCGGGAGGGCCAACGAACACCGGGGAGCTGTTTTTT. Its protein is CASSPRAGGPTNTGELFF.